Listed below are T cell receptor beta chains from one sample, sequenced in a study of graft-versus-host responses after intestinal transplantation. Produced via immunoSEQ multiplex PCR; TCRdb's table is partial and in-frame only. The sample holds more than 13,000 clones, about 35% seen once. Sequenced here: alloreactive CD8+ T cells from a mixed lymphocyte reaction culture, sampled before intestinal transplant. All receptors come from a human patient who received an intestinal transplant. CDR3s include the opening cysteine and the closing phenylalanine or tryptophan. D genes are given only for firm matches. Part of the rows lack a size; the others show once, few, many or a class for expanded clones.

length: 19
J: TRBJ2-2
D: TRBD2
size: few
V: TRBV27
CDR3: CASSEQGLAGALNTGELFF
DNA: TGTGCCAGCAGTGAGCAGGGACTAGCGGGGGCCTTGAACACCGGGGAGCTGTTTTTT

length: 13
J: TRBJ2-1
D: NA
size: NA
V: TRBV30
CDR3: CAWSATGTSEQFF
DNA: TGTGCCTGGTCAGCAACCGGGACATCTGAGCAGTTCTTC

length: 16
J: TRBJ2-2
D: NA
size: few
V: TRBV27
CDR3: CASSPRSTGSTGELFF
DNA: TGTGCCAGCAGCCCCCGGAGTACGGGGTCCACCGGGGAGCTGTTTTTT

length: 15
J: TRBJ1-6
D: NA
size: medium-sized
V: TRBV4-1
CDR3: CASSQAPSFNSPLHF
DNA: TGCGCCAGCAGCCAAGCCCCCAGTTTCAATTCACCCCTCCACTTT

length: 15
J: TRBJ1-1
D: NA
size: few
V: TRBV4-1
CDR3: CASSQVVAFSTEAFF
DNA: TGCGCCAGCAGCCAAGTAGTAGCCTTTTCGACTGAAGCTTTCTTT

length: 14
J: TRBJ1-5
D: NA
size: NA
V: TRBV30
CDR3: CAWSPGRGHQPQHF
DNA: TGTGCCTGGAGTCCCGGTCGGGGACACCAGCCCCAGCATTTT

length: 15
J: TRBJ2-1
D: TRBD2
size: NA
V: TRBV5-1
CDR3: CASSWSGTTYNEQFF
DNA: TGCGCCAGCAGCTGGAGCGGGACTACCTACAATGAGCAGTTCTTC

length: 13
J: TRBJ2-1
D: NA
size: NA
V: TRBV6-1
CDR3: CASQGGGYYEQFF
DNA: TGTGCCAGCCAAGGGGGAGGGTACTATGAGCAGTTCTTC

length: 12
J: TRBJ2-7
D: NA
size: NA
V: TRBV19
CDR3: CASSIPGGEQYF
DNA: TGTGCCAGTAGTATTCCCGGGGGCGAGCAGTACTTC

length: 12
J: TRBJ1-1
D: NA
size: medium-sized
V: TRBV10-3
CDR3: CAIGGVSTEAFF
DNA: TGTGCCATCGGGGGGGTTAGCACTGAAGCTTTCTTT

length: 14
J: TRBJ1-1
D: NA
size: NA
V: TRBV15
CDR3: CATISQGANTEAFF
DNA: TGTGCCACCATATCACAGGGCGCGAACACTGAAGCTTTCTTT

length: 18
J: TRBJ2-1
D: TRBD2
size: NA
V: TRBV5-1
CDR3: CASSLRLAGGSSYNEQFF
DNA: TGCGCCAGCAGCTTACGACTAGCGGGGGGAAGCTCCTACAATGAGCAGTTCTTC

length: 12
J: TRBJ2-1
D: TRBD1
size: few
V: TRBV10-1
CDR3: CASGDRWDEQFF
DNA: TGCGCCAGCGGGGACAGGTGGGATGAGCAGTTCTTC

length: 14
J: TRBJ1-2
D: NA
size: NA
V: TRBV6-1
CDR3: CASSEIRWDYGYTF
DNA: TGTGCCAGCAGTGAGATTCGCTGGGACTATGGCTACACCTTC

length: 15
J: TRBJ2-1
D: NA
size: NA
V: TRBV9
CDR3: CASSAEGLGYNEQFF
DNA: TGTGCCAGCAGCGCGGAGGGGTTGGGTTACAATGAGCAGTTCTTC

length: 17
J: TRBJ1-1
D: NA
size: NA
V: TRBV18
CDR3: CASSPSVGRIENTEAFF
DNA: TGTGCCAGCTCACCAAGTGTGGGAAGGATAGAGAACACTGAAGCTTTCTTT

length: 14
J: TRBJ2-3
D: NA
size: NA
V: TRBV5-1
CDR3: CASSRTVQADTQYF
DNA: TGCGCCAGCAGCCGGACTGTACAGGCGGATACGCAGTATTTT

length: 16
J: TRBJ1-6
D: TRBD1
size: few
V: TRBV9
CDR3: CASSAGTQGVNSPLHF
DNA: TGTGCCAGCAGCGCCGGGACACAGGGGGTGAATTCACCCCTCCACTTT

length: 15
J: TRBJ2-4
D: TRBD1
size: NA
V: TRBV19
CDR3: CASSRQGVAKNIQYF
DNA: TGTGCCAGTAGCAGGCAGGGGGTGGCCAAAAACATTCAGTACTTC

length: 16
J: TRBJ2-7
D: NA
size: NA
V: TRBV7-3
CDR3: CASSPNPGPGPYEQYF
DNA: TGTGCCAGCAGCCCGAATCCGGGACCCGGCCCCTACGAGCAGTACTTC

length: 15
J: TRBJ2-3
D: NA
size: NA
V: TRBV27
CDR3: CASSQGVVGTDTQYF
DNA: TGTGCCAGCAGTCAAGGGGTAGTAGGGACAGATACGCAGTATTTT

length: 14
J: TRBJ1-1
D: NA
size: few
V: TRBV2
CDR3: CASRSWGDFTEAFF
DNA: TGTGCCAGCAGGTCATGGGGGGACTTCACTGAAGCTTTCTTT

length: 16
J: TRBJ2-1
D: TRBD1
size: NA
V: TRBV15
CDR3: CATSRGAQGIYNEQFF
DNA: TGTGCCACCAGCAGAGGGGCACAGGGGATCTACAATGAGCAGTTCTTC

length: 11
J: TRBJ2-1
D: TRBD2
size: NA
V: TRBV6-5
CDR3: CASTSGGPQFF
DNA: TGTGCCAGCACTTCGGGGGGTCCACAGTTCTTC

length: 14
J: TRBJ2-7
D: NA
size: NA
V: TRBV29-1
CDR3: CSVEPGGGSGEQYF
DNA: TGCAGCGTTGAGCCGGGCGGGGGCTCGGGTGAGCAGTACTTC

length: 16
J: TRBJ2-3
D: NA
size: few
V: TRBV5-1
CDR3: CASSLGQVMSTDTQYF
DNA: TGCGCCAGCAGCTTGGGACAGGTGATGAGCACAGATACGCAGTATTTT

length: 13
J: TRBJ1-3
D: NA
size: NA
V: TRBV2
CDR3: CASSVFSGNTIYF
DNA: TGTGCCAGCAGTGTGTTCTCTGGAAACACCATATATTTT

length: 11
J: TRBJ2-5
D: NA
size: NA
V: TRBV6-6
CDR3: CASTNTGTQYF
DNA: TGTGCCAGCACTAACACGGGGACCCAGTACTTC

length: 15
J: TRBJ1-5
D: NA
size: NA
V: TRBV4-1
CDR3: CASSHLGRRGQPQHF
DNA: TGCGCCAGCAGCCACCTGGGGCGGAGGGGTCAGCCCCAGCATTTT

length: 16
J: TRBJ2-5
D: TRBD1
size: few
V: TRBV5-1
CDR3: CASSLGGQGSGETQYF
DNA: TGCGCCAGCAGCTTGGGCGGACAGGGGAGCGGGGAGACCCAGTACTTC